A selection of T cell receptor beta chains follows, all from one sample in a study of blood T cells in healthy people across ages. One entry per CDR3 protein, called by TCRdb with MiXCR from the 5' RACE reads. The repertoire holds 500,000 to 650,000 distinct CDR3 sequences, with about 25% as singletons. These sequences were also reported in another study, on T cells of mothers and their children.

The sequencing sample was made of blood. Every receptor here comes from a boy aged 2 to 9 in good health. Both conserved end residues are part of each CDR3. Each record gives: D gene, J gene, clone size, V gene, CDR3 protein, CDR3 DNA. D genes are given only for firm matches. A clone size is listed for some rows: how often the clone was seen (once, few, many), or a class if it is expanded.

TRBD1	TRBJ2-5	few	TRBV6-5	CASSHRDSKETQYF	TGTGCCAGCAGCCACCGGGACAGCAAAGAGACCCAGTACTTC
TRBD1	TRBJ2-5	-	TRBV11-2	CASSVGQVGETQYF	TGTGCCAGCAGCGTCGGACAGGTGGGGGAGACCCAGTACTTC
TRBD2	TRBJ2-1	-	TRBV27	CASSLRDGLAVYNEQFF	TGTGCCAGCAGTTTGAGGGACGGACTAGCCGTCTACAATGAGCAGTTCTTC
-	TRBJ2-7	-	TRBV20-1	CSARDTTGEQYF	TGCAGTGCTAGAGATACTACTGGCGAGCAGTACTTC
-	TRBJ1-5	few	TRBV7-8	CASSQIGNQPQHF	TGTGCCAGCAGCCAGATCGGCAATCAGCCCCAGCATTTT
-	TRBJ2-5	-	TRBV10-3	CAIRGGGGQETQYF	TGTGCCATCAGGGGTGGAGGGGGCCAAGAGACCCAGTACTTC
TRBD2	TRBJ2-1	-	TRBV5-1	CASSLELAGATGDEQFF	TGCGCCAGCAGCTTGGAGCTAGCGGGGGCCACCGGGGATGAGCAGTTCTTC
TRBD2	TRBJ2-1	-	TRBV9	CDISGMVDEQFF	TGTGACATAAGCGGGATGGTCGATGAGCAGTTCTTC
TRBD2	TRBJ2-1	few	TRBV5-1	CASSGFMRGGMQFF	TGCGCCAGCAGTGGTTTCATGCGGGGGGGGATGCAGTTCTTC
-	TRBJ2-5	few	TRBV13	CASSLVVQGHQTQYF	TGTGCCAGCAGCTTAGTGGTTCAGGGGCACCAGACCCAGTACTTC
-	TRBJ2-7	-	TRBV12-3/TRBV12-4	CASSQGFIYEQYF	TGTGCCAGCAGCCAGGGTTTTATCTACGAGCAGTACTTC
-	TRBJ2-5	few	TRBV28	CASTPNLGETQYF	TGTGCCAGCACCCCCAACCTGGGGGAGACCCAGTACTTC
-	TRBJ2-5	few	TRBV7-3	CASSLTDASSQETQYF	TGTGCCAGCAGCTTAACGGATGCTAGCTCCCAAGAGACCCAGTACTTC
-	TRBJ2-1	-	TRBV29-1	CSGAFGAGNEQFF	TGCAGCGGTGCCTTCGGTGCTGGCAATGAGCAGTTCTTC
-	TRBJ2-5	few	TRBV7-2	CASSQDRWAETQYF	TGTGCCAGCAGCCAAGACAGGTGGGCGGAGACCCAGTACTTC
-	TRBJ2-6	few	TRBV10-3	CAISESGHSGANVLTF	TGTGCCATCAGTGAATCTGGCCACTCTGGGGCCAACGTCCTGACTTTC
-	TRBJ2-7	-	TRBV28	CASSLVAFDYEQYF	TGTGCCAGCAGTTTAGTGGCTTTCGACTACGAGCAGTACTTC
-	TRBJ1-2	-	TRBV29-1	CSVEGLYGYTF	TGCAGCGTTGAAGGCTTATATGGCTACACCTTC
-	TRBJ2-7	-	TRBV4-1	CASSAGPHDRGLYEQYF	TGCGCCAGCAGCGCGGGACCCCACGATAGGGGGCTTTACGAGCAGTACTTC
TRBD2	TRBJ2-1	-	TRBV6-1	CASSLSGGVNEQFF	TGTGCCAGCAGTCTATCGGGAGGGGTCAATGAGCAGTTCTTC
TRBD1	TRBJ1-2	-	TRBV28	CASSYRGLGYGYTF	TGTGCCAGCAGCTACAGGGGGCTGGGGTATGGCTACACCTTC
-	TRBJ2-7	few	TRBV12-5	CASGLVFYEQYF	TGTGCTAGTGGTTTGGTATTCTACGAGCAGTACTTC
-	TRBJ2-7	-	TRBV10-3	CAISEGNAYEQYF	TGTGCCATCAGTGAGGGCAACGCCTACGAGCAGTACTTC
-	TRBJ1-4	-	TRBV7-8	CASSLGLGPTNEKLFF	TGTGCCAGCAGCTTAGGTCTGGGGCCAACTAATGAAAAACTGTTTTTT
TRBD1	TRBJ1-2	few	TRBV4-3	CASSQDPQGRDGYTF	TGCGCCAGCAGCCAAGATCCACAGGGGCGGGATGGCTACACCTTC
-	TRBJ2-7	-	TRBV6-1	CASSGGSESNSHEQYF	TGTGCCAGCAGTGGCGGGTCAGAATCAAACTCCCACGAGCAGTACTTC
-	TRBJ2-5	-	TRBV3-1	CASPGGRLQETQYF	TGTGCCAGCCCAGGGGGGAGACTACAAGAGACCCAGTACTTC
-	TRBJ2-1	-	TRBV21-1	CASTPQFGPCDNEQFF	TGTGCCAGCACCCCTCAGTTCGGCCCTTGCGACAATGAGCAGTTCTTC